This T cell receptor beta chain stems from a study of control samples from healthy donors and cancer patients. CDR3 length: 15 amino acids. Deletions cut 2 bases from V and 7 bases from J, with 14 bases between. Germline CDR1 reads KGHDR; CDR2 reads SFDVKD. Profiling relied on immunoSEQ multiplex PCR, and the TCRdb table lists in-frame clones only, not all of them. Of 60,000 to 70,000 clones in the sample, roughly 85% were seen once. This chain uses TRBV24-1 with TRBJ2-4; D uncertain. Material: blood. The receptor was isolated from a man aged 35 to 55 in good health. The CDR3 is CATSDSTDLRNIQYF. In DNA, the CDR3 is TGTGCCACCAGTGATTCCACGGACCTGAGGAACATTCAGTACTTC.